Following are 27 T cell receptor beta chains from one sample sequenced in a study of beta chain features in type 1 diabetes. Study-wide findings and caveats: Shortening of TCRB CDR3s, moderate but significant, appeared in all four CD4+ subsets of Type 1 diabetes patients.

The entirety of the isolated RNA underwent reverse transcription, so expressed TCRB transcripts were sequenced. Here immunoSEQ multiplex PCR was the method, and the copy in TCRdb shows in-frame clones only, minus some. The sample yields some 140,000 clones, 9% seen once. These receptors are not linked to any known antigen. What was sequenced was central memory CD4+ T cells from blood. These receptors were collected from a man aged 25 to 40 with type 1 diabetes.

This clone has more than one count but fewer than ten. The chain employs TRBV14 and TRBJ1-1, with D uncertain. Per germline, CDR1 SGHDN and CDR2 FVKESK. V shed 5 bases and J shed 5 bases, with 15 bases lying between them. CDR3 length: 14 amino acids. CDR3 loop: CASSYEGGGTEAFF. Here the CDR3 DNA reads TGTGCCAGCAGCTACGAGGGCGGTGGGACTGAAGCTTTCTTT.

This clone was observed a few times. The chain employs TRBV28 and TRBJ2-7; 8 bases are shared with TRBD1. Germline V gives CDR1 MDHEN, CDR2 SYDVKM. Trimming cost V 6 bases and J 0 bases; bases outside gene matches: 10. CDR3 length: 16 residues. The CDR3 protein is CASRPYRGLSSYEQYF. The CDR3, as DNA: TGTGCCAGCAGGCCTTACAGGGGGTTGAGCTCCTACGAGCAGTACTTC.

This sequence joins TRBV28 and TRBJ2-3; D is ambiguous. This CDR3 region has 15 residues. V was trimmed by 5 bases and J by 1 base, leaving 13 bases between them. Germline CDR1 reads MDHEN; CDR2 reads SYDVKM. CDR3 amino acids: CASSPSVGGTDTQYF. The DNA for the CDR3 is TGTGCCAGCAGTCCCTCGGTCGGTGGCACAGATACGCAGTATTTT.

The rearrangement links TRBV28 to TRBJ1-5; 9 bases fit TRBD1. Germline assignment: CDR1 MDHEN and CDR2 SYDVKM. This CDR3 has 14 residues. J was trimmed by 2 bases and V by 11 bases; bases with no gene match: 7. The CDR3 DNA is TGTGCCGGGCGGACAGGGGCGGGCAATCAGCCCCAGCATTTT. Encoded protein: CAGRTGAGNQPQHF.

The table lists this clone with a few counts. V usage is TRBV5-4 and J usage is TRBJ1-3; weak D call: TRBD1 (5 bases). In germline, CDR1 is SGHNT, CDR2 YYREEE (reference sequence). The CDR3 length is 17 residues. Trimming cost V 4 bases and J 4 bases, with 21 bases left between them. The DNA of the CDR3 is TGTGCCAGCAGCCCGGCGGGGACGGAGGGTTCGGGAAACACCATATATTTT. Translated: CASSPAGTEGSGNTIYF.

The chain recombines TRBV4-2 with TRBJ2-5, with 11 bases matching TRBD2. Germline V gene data show CDR1 as LGHNA and CDR2 as YNFKEQ. J gave up 5 bases and V 4 bases, and 6 bases lay outside the gene matches. CDR3 length: 15 residues. The CDR3: CASSLSGGAGETQYF. The DNA for the CDR3 is TGTGCCAGCAGCCTTAGCGGGGGGGCCGGTGAGACCCAGTACTTC.

Only a few counts were recorded for this clone. V usage is TRBV30 and J usage is TRBJ1-1; D might be TRBD1 (5 bases). Germline lookup yields CDR1 GTSNPN and CDR2 SVGIG (reference sequence). The germline V and J ends were trimmed by 8 bases and 8 bases, with 15 bases remaining between them. The CDR3 contains 11 residues. The CDR3 bases are TGTGCCGGACATGTGGGGCCCGAAGCTTTCTTT. Translated, it gives CAGHVGPEAFF.

This clone turned up a few times. V and J are TRBV29-1 and TRBJ2-3, with 7 bases matching TRBD1. The CDR3 is 15 amino acids. From germline, CDR1 is SQVTM and CDR2 ANQGSEA. With 1 base clipped from V and 2 bases from J, the junction kept 6 bases outside the gene matches. This chain's CDR3 is CSVEGEGGHTDTQYF. CDR3 nucleotide sequence: TGCAGCGTTGAAGGAGAAGGGGGCCACACAGATACGCAGTATTTT.

This clone was observed a handful of times. The genes are TRBV9 and TRBJ2-5; 7 nucleotides match TRBD1. Germline CDR1 is SGDLS and CDR2 is YYNGEE. This CDR3 spans 13 amino acids. V was clipped by 5 bases and J by 5 bases; unmatched bases: 6. CDR3 amino acids: CASSPLQGETQYF. CDR3 DNA sequence: TGTGCCAGCAGTCCGCTACAGGGGGAGACCCAGTACTTC.

This sequence joins TRBV4-3 and TRBJ1-6; no clear D. The CDR3 totals 15 residues. Per the germline V gene, CDR1 is LGHNA and CDR2 is YSLEER. V was clipped by 5 bases and J by 7 bases, with 15 bases between them. The CDR3 protein is CASSYQTGSNSPLHF. Here the CDR3 DNA reads TGCGCCAGCAGCTACCAGACGGGAAGCAATTCACCCCTCCACTTT.

The chain has TRBV5-1 and TRBJ2-1; 7 nucleotides agree with TRBD1. CDR3 length: 14 residues. V lost 0 bases, J lost 8 bases, and 5 bases stayed unmatched. Germline V gene lookup returns CDR1 SGHRS and CDR2 YFSETQ. The CDR3 loop is CASSLAQTGDEQFF. In DNA, the CDR3 is TGCGCCAGCAGCTTGGCCCAAACAGGGGATGAGCAGTTCTTC.

The chain couples TRBV12-5 to TRBJ2-2, with TRBD1 as a possible D gene (6 bases). Per the germline V gene, CDR1 is LGHNT and CDR2 is FRNRAP. V dropped 5 bases and J dropped 7 bases, with 8 bases sitting between them. The CDR3 length is 12 residues. This CDR3 is CASGLRGGELFF. The DNA for the CDR3 is TGTGCTAGTGGTCTCAGGGGCGGGGAGCTGTTTTTT.

CDR3 coding DNA: TGTGCCAGCAGCCTTACCCGGGACAGTTCTAACTATGGCTACACCTTC. Its protein product is CASSLTRDSSNYGYTF. The chain recombines TRBV16 with TRBJ1-2; 7 positions agree with TRBD1. Germline values: CDR1 KGHSY, CDR2 FQNENV. The V segment lost 4 bases and the J segment 0 bases; nucleotides outside the gene matches: 8. There are 16 residues in the CDR3.

CDR3 nucleotides: TGTGCCAGCAGTCACATAGATACGCAGTATTTT. This codes for CASSHIDTQYF. This rearrangement joins TRBV6-5 to TRBJ2-3; D is ambiguous. CDR1 and CDR2 (germline): MNHEY, SVGAGI. The CDR3 runs to 11 residues. Trimming took 5 bases from V and 5 from J, leaving 5 bases between them.

The chain couples TRBV4-3 to TRBJ2-7, with 7 nucleotides matching TRBD2. The CDR3 is 13 residues long. V lost 4 bases to trimming and J lost 3 bases; unmatched junction nucleotides: 3. Germline values: CDR1 LGHNA, CDR2 YSLEER. CDR3 sequence reads: CASSPPGGYEQYF. Written as DNA, the CDR3 is TGCGCCAGCAGCCCGCCGGGGGGCTACGAGCAGTACTTC.

This clone was recorded a few times. The chain employs TRBV4-3 and TRBJ2-2, with TRBD1 matching 8 bases. Trimming at V came to 0 bases and at J to 7 bases, leaving 10 bases not matched to a gene. There are 17 residues in the CDR3. The germline V gene encodes CDR1 LGHNA and CDR2 YSLEER. CDR3: CASSQDLAGGAGGELFF. The CDR3 DNA reads as TGCGCCAGCAGCCAAGATCTTGCAGGGGGCGCCGGCGGGGAGCTGTTTTTT.

The chain carries TRBV5-4 and TRBJ1-5, with TRBD1 as a possible D gene (5 bases). The V gene lost 4 bases and the J gene lost 3 bases, with 11 bases spanning the gap. CDR1 and CDR2 (germline): SGHNT, YYREEE (reference sequence). CDR3 size: 14 residues. The CDR3 loop is CASSAAGPNQPQHF. As DNA, the CDR3 is TGTGCCAGCAGCGCCGCAGGGCCCAATCAGCCCCAGCATTTT. Using reference TRBV5-4 and TRBJ1-5 for the parts outside the CDR3, the full variable domain is ETGVTQSPTHLIKTRGQQVTLRCSSQSGHNTVSWYQQALGQGPQFIFQYYREEENGRGNFPPRFSGLQFPNYSSELNVNALELDDSALYLCASSAAGPNQPQHFGDGTRLSIL.

In its sample, this clone was seen a few times. CDR3 sequence reads: CSASDRVTYEQYF. In DNA, the CDR3 is TGCAGCGCCAGCGACAGGGTTACCTACGAGCAGTACTTC. The V and J genes are TRBV29-1 and TRBJ2-7; 7 bases agree with TRBD1. V lost 7 bases, J lost 2 bases, and 8 bases stayed unmatched. The CDR3 spans 13 residues. Per germline, CDR1 SQVTM and CDR2 ANQGSEA.

This clone was recorded only once. The chain combines TRBV19 with TRBJ1-2; D is unresolved. The CDR3 sequence is 12 residues long. CDR1 and CDR2 (germline): LNHDA, SQIVND (reference sequence). V lost 9 bases and J 4 bases, leaving 12 bases between the germline ends. CDR3 loop: CASTQEGYGYTF. In nucleotides, the CDR3 is TGTGCCAGCACCCAGGAAGGCTATGGCTACACCTTC.

This clone was picked up a small number of times. The chain recombines TRBV7-2 with TRBJ2-7; TRBD2 is a possible D gene (5 bases). The V gene lost 4 bases and the J gene lost 5 bases, with 9 bases spanning the gap. This CDR3 region has 12 residues. Germline CDR1 SGHTA, CDR2 FQGNSA. CDR3 nucleotide sequence: TGTGCCAGCAGCTCGGTGAGGGACGAGCAGTACTTC. It specifies CASSSVRDEQYF.

The sample holds a few counts of this clone. The chain links TRBV30 to TRBJ1-5; D is undetermined. The germline V gene encodes CDR1 GTSNPN and CDR2 SVGIG (reference sequence). V lost 2 bases and J lost 7, with 15 bases in between. This CDR3 has 14 residues. CDR3 sequence: CAWSTNTNTQPQHF. The CDR3 nucleotides read TGTGCCTGGAGTACCAACACAAACACACAGCCCCAGCATTTT.

This clone has a handful of counts. The CDR3 region has the DNA TGTGCCAGCAGTTCGCGACAGTTGGGCCTTGGGTCACCCCTCCACTTT. It translates to CASSSRQLGLGSPLHF. The chain couples TRBV27 to TRBJ1-6, with TRBD1 as a possible D gene (5 bases). CDR1 is MNHEY, CDR2 SMNVEV, per germline (reference sequence). The CDR3 contains 16 residues. V lost 4 bases to trimming and J lost 10 bases, with 20 bases between them.

This clone was seen only a few times. The chain is built from TRBV6-1 and TRBJ2-5; a possible D gene is TRBD2 (6 bases). V was cut by 2 bases and J by 3 bases, with 16 bases left in between. CDR1 and CDR2 from the germline V gene are MNHNS and SASEGT. This CDR3 contains 16 residues. CDR3 coding DNA: TGTGCCAGCAGTGAACCGGACCGGGGGAAGGAAGAGACCCAGTACTTC. This codes for CASSEPDRGKEETQYF.

This chain connects TRBV5-4 to TRBJ1-1; no definite D call. The CDR3 is made up of 14 amino acids. Germline V gene lookup returns CDR1 SGHNT and CDR2 YYREEE (reference sequence). The V end lost 3 bases, the J end lost 0 bases, and 9 bases lay between the germline ends. The CDR3 here is CASSWWSLNTEAFF. For the CDR3, the DNA is TGTGCCAGCAGCTGGTGGAGCCTGAACACTGAAGCTTTCTTT.

This clone was counted between two and nine times. The CDR3 sequence is CASSLEWGSFYEQYF. The CDR3 bases are TGCGCCAGCAGCTTGGAGTGGGGCAGTTTCTACGAGCAGTACTTC. The chain couples TRBV5-1 to TRBJ2-7; D might be TRBD1 (5 bases). Trimming cost V 0 bases and J 3 bases, with 13 bases left between them. CDR1 and CDR2 (germline): SGHRS, YFSETQ. CDR3 length: 15 residues. The whole variable domain, filled in from reference TRBV5-1 and TRBJ2-7, reads KAGVTQTPRYLIKTRGQQVTLSCSPISGHRSVSWYQQTPGQGLQFLFEYFSETQRNKGNFPGRFSGRQFSNSRSEMNVSTLELGDSALYLCASSLEWGSFYEQYFGPGTRLTVT.

The chain employs TRBV10-1 and TRBJ2-5, with 7 bases lining up with TRBD2. The V segment lost 0 bases and the J segment 2 bases; nucleotides outside the gene matches: 3. CDR1 and CDR2 (germline): WNHNN, SYGVQD (reference sequence). The CDR3 runs to 15 residues. DNA for the CDR3: TGCGCCAGCAGTGAGTCCGGGACTACGCAAGAGACCCAGTACTTC. This gives the protein CASSESGTTQETQYF.

The rearrangement links TRBV5-4 to TRBJ2-3; 12 bases agree with TRBD2. Trimming removed 0 bases from V and 2 bases from J; junction bases left unmatched: 4. CDR3 length equals 17 residues. Germline CDR1 and CDR2: SGHNT and YYREEE (reference sequence). DNA of the CDR3: TGTGCCAGCAGCTTGGCCGGGACTAGCGGGTACACAGATACGCAGTATTTT. This codes for CASSLAGTSGYTDTQYF.